The 8 T cell receptor beta chains listed next were all sequenced from one sample in a study of OX40 agonist ivuxolimab in advanced cancers. Some clones are missing from TCRdb's copy, which holds only in-frame ones; the method was immunoSEQ multiplex PCR. The sample carries approximately 60,000 clones, around four fifths recorded once. Sequencing was performed on CD4+ or CD8+ T cells sorted from blood, taken in a trial of the OX40 agonist ivuxolimab. The receptors shown here come from an adult with an advanced solid tumor such as melanoma, head and neck, liver or kidney cancer.

V gene TRBV5-5 combines with J gene TRBJ1-1; TRBD1 agrees at 7 bases. The length of the CDR3 is 15 residues. Germline CDR1 is SGHKS and CDR2 is YYEKEE (reference sequence). Trimming cost V 0 bases and J 0 bases; bases outside gene matches: 2. CDR3 coding DNA: TGTGCCAGCAGCTTGGTAGGGGGCCTGAACACTGAAGCTTTCTTT. It is translated as CASSLVGGLNTEAFF.

V and J are TRBV4-2 and TRBJ2-7; D perhaps matches TRBD1 (6 bases). V lost 2 bases and J 3 bases, leaving 11 bases between the germline ends. Germline CDR1 is LGHNA and CDR2 is YNFKEQ. The CDR3 has 14 residues. The DNA for the CDR3 is TGTGCCAGCAGCCAATCAGGGGACATCTACGAGCAGTACTTC. It is translated as CASSQSGDIYEQYF.

This clone was seen just once. The chain's CDR3 is CASSLTVGNTIYF. DNA for the CDR3: TGTGCCAGCAGCCTGACAGTTGGAAACACCATATATTTT. This chain uses TRBV7-2 with TRBJ1-3; D possibly corresponds to TRBD1 (5 bases). The CDR3 loop spans 13 amino acids. Trimming removed 5 bases from V and 3 bases from J, with 8 bases in between. Germline V gene lookup returns CDR1 SGHTA and CDR2 FQGNSA.

V is TRBV19 and J is TRBJ1-2, with a weak D call TRBD1 (6 bases). V gave up 5 bases and J gave up 4 bases, with 14 bases separating them. This CDR3 is 14 amino acids long. The germline V gene encodes CDR1 LNHDA and CDR2 SQIVND (reference sequence). The CDR3 spells CASSPDSQLYGYTF. The CDR3, as DNA: TGTGCCAGTAGTCCGGACAGCCAACTCTATGGCTACACCTTC. Full variable domain (rest looked up from reference TRBV19 and TRBJ1-2): DGGITQSPKYLFRKEGQNVTLSCEQNLNHDAMYWYRQDPGQGLRLIYYSQIVNDFQKGDIAEGYSVSREKKESFPLTVTSAQKNPTAFYLCASSPDSQLYGYTFGSGTRLTVV.

This chain links TRBV30 with TRBJ1-2, with 8 bases fitting TRBD1. This CDR3 spans 13 amino acids. Germline-derived CDR1 and CDR2 are GTSNPN and SVGIG (reference sequence). The J segment lost 5 bases and the V segment lost 4 bases, leaving 6 bases of the junction unmatched. The CDR3 DNA reads TGTGCCTGGAAAGGACAGGGACTTTATGGCTACACCTTC. Its protein is CAWKGQGLYGYTF.

This clone has a handful of counts. The chain carries TRBV30 and TRBJ1-1; D gene unclear. The germline gives CDR1 GTSNPN, CDR2 SVGIG (reference sequence). The V gene lost 0 bases and the J gene lost 6 bases, with 5 bases spanning the gap. The CDR3 covers 11 residues. For the CDR3, the DNA is TGTGCCTGGAGTGTAGCTGCTGAAGCTTTCTTT. This codes for CAWSVAAEAFF.

V is TRBV5-1 and J is TRBJ1-1; a weak D match, TRBD1 (5 bases). This CDR3 contains 16 residues. CDR1 is SGHRS, CDR2 YFSETQ, per germline. Trimming took 0 bases from V and 1 from J, leaving 13 bases between them. CDR3 sequence: CASSLEGVGENTEAFF. The CDR3 DNA follows: TGCGCCAGCAGCTTGGAAGGGGTCGGGGAGAACACTGAAGCTTTCTTT.

This clone showed up just a few times. The gene calls are TRBV5-5 and TRBJ1-2; tentatively, D is TRBD1 (6 bases). Trimming shortened V by 2 bases and J by 6 bases, and 14 bases separated the two germline ends. Per the germline V gene, CDR1 is SGHKS and CDR2 is YYEKEE (reference sequence). The CDR3 is 14 residues long. As DNA, the CDR3 is TGTGCCAGCAGCTTAATAGGGGGAGGAAATGGCTACACCTTC. Amino acid sequence: CASSLIGGGNGYTF.